These 6 T cell receptor beta chains came from one sample sequenced in a study of blood T cell repertoires in COVID-19. Assay: immunoSEQ multiplex PCR; the TCRdb copy retains only in-frame clones and omits some. This repertoire shows more than 250,000 clones, nearly 85% found once; its top ten account for 8% to 9.5%. Material: peripheral blood. Source of these receptors: a human donor in a cohort sampled during active COVID-19.

The chain recombines TRBV5-1 with TRBJ1-3; D possibly corresponds to TRBD1 (6 bases). Germline V gene data show CDR1 as SGHRS and CDR2 as YFSETQ. V shed 6 bases and J shed 0 bases, with 13 bases lying between them. This CDR3 has 15 amino acids. CDR3 nucleotide sequence: TGCGCCAGCACCCTTGGGGGCTACTCTGGAAACACCATATATTTT. Encoded protein: CASTLGGYSGNTIYF.

V usage is TRBV5-1 and J usage is TRBJ1-2, with TRBD1 as a possible D gene (6 bases). From germline, CDR1 is SGHRS and CDR2 YFSETQ. This CDR3 contains 13 residues. V was pared by 4 bases and J by 2 bases, with 9 bases between. The CDR3 loop is CASSQGGNYGYTF. DNA for the CDR3: TGCGCCAGCAGCCAAGGGGGAAACTATGGCTACACCTTC.

This chain uses TRBV2 with TRBJ1-6, with D maybe TRBD1 (5 bases). CDR3 size: 14 residues. CDR1 and CDR2 (germline): SNHLY, FYNNEI. V shed 2 bases and J shed 5 bases, with 7 bases lying between them. CDR3 protein: CASSEIGDNSPLHF. The DNA for the CDR3 is TGTGCCAGCAGTGAAATAGGGGATAATTCACCCCTCCACTTT.

For the CDR3, the DNA is TGTGCCAGCAGCTTAGCGGGGGGAAGAGAGACCCAGTACTTC. Translating it yields CASSLAGGRETQYF. The V call is TRBV7-2, the J call TRBJ2-5, with D possibly TRBD2 on 6 matching bases. Germline CDR1 SGHTA, CDR2 FQGNSA. The V gene lost 0 bases and the J gene lost 4 bases, with 9 bases spanning the gap. CDR3 size: 14 residues.

In this sample, this clone turned up once. The CDR3 DNA reads as TGTGCCAGTAGTCCCCCGCTTAACTGGGGCAAACCCCTCCACTTT. Protein product: CASSPPLNWGKPLHF. The V gene is TRBV19, the J gene TRBJ1-6, with D maybe TRBD1 (5 bases). The CDR3 runs to 15 residues. The V gene's germline CDR1 is LNHDA and CDR2 SQIVND (reference sequence). Trimming took 5 bases from V and 12 from J, leaving 20 bases between them.

The chain is built from TRBV5-1 and TRBJ2-2; TRBD1 might be the D (6 bases). The germline V and J ends were trimmed by 0 bases and 5 bases, with 8 bases remaining between them. The CDR3 loop spans 14 amino acids. Per germline, CDR1 SGHRS and CDR2 YFSETQ. CDR3 nucleotide sequence: TGCGCCAGCAGCTTGGGGGGGCGTACCGGGGAGCTGTTTTTT. Amino acids: CASSLGGRTGELFF.